Each of the 13 T cell receptor beta chains below was sequenced from the same sample in a study of CD8+ T cells in alopecia areata. Extraction of RNA preceded its reverse transcription into cDNA, which served as the sequencing template. This table comes from immunoSEQ multiplex PCR, and its TCRdb copy is limited to in-frame clones, with some not included. Here the sample spans 100,000 to 150,000 clones, about 47% being singletons. Source: CD8+ T cells sorted from blood, taken at week 0. These receptors came from a human donor with alopecia areata.

This clone showed up just a few times. The chain couples TRBV30 to TRBJ1-5; 7 positions match TRBD1. Germline CDR1 GTSNPN, CDR2 SVGIG (reference sequence). V shed 3 bases and J 0 bases; nucleotides not matched to a gene: 11. The CDR3 totals 17 residues. The CDR3 DNA reads as TGTGCCTGGAGCGATAGAGGGACAGCATATAGCAATCAGCCCCAGCATTTT. Amino acid sequence: CAWSDRGTAYSNQPQHF.

This clone is a singleton in its sample. The genes are TRBV13 and TRBJ2-3; D is possibly TRBD1 (7 bases). CDR1 and CDR2 (germline): PRHDT, FYEKMQ (reference sequence). The CDR3 length is 16 residues. Trimming took 8 bases from V and 5 from J, leaving 23 bases between them. The CDR3 nucleotides read TGTGCCAGCTCCGTTCTGGACAGGACTATGAAAGATACGCAGTATTTT. Amino acid sequence: CASSVLDRTMKDTQYF. Full variable domain (missing parts from reference TRBV13 and TRBJ2-3): AAGVIQSPRHLIKEKRETATLKCYPIPRHDTVYWYQQGPGQDPQFLISFYEKMQSDKGSIPDRFSAQQFSDYHSELNMSSLELGDSALYFCASSVLDRTMKDTQYFGPGTRLTVL.

This clone was counted a few times. This chain links TRBV4-3 with TRBJ2-7; TRBD2 agrees at 7 bases. This CDR3 has 16 residues. The V gene's germline CDR1 is LGHNA and CDR2 YSLEER. V lost 4 bases, J lost 0 bases, and 9 bases stayed unmatched. The CDR3 reads CASSPQGGVPSYEQYF. In nucleotides, the CDR3 is TGCGCCAGCAGCCCCCAGGGAGGGGTCCCCTCCTACGAGCAGTACTTC.

This chain connects TRBV7-2 to TRBJ2-2; possible D gene TRBD2, 6 bases. The CDR3 is 16 residues long. Trimming stripped 1 base from V and 3 bases from J, with 12 bases between. Germline loops: CDR1 SGHTA, CDR2 FQGNSA. The DNA for the CDR3 is TGTGCCAGCAGCTTAGTAAGGACTACCCACACCGGGGAGCTGTTTTTT. Protein: CASSLVRTTHTGELFF.

V and J are TRBV7-9 and TRBJ2-1; D remains unclear. Germline CDR1 SEHNR, CDR2 FQNEAQ (reference sequence). The CDR3 loop spans 12 amino acids. Trimming stripped 5 bases from V and 10 bases from J, with 12 bases between. CDR3 bases: TGTGCCAGCAGCCACCACCCACTCGAGCAGTTCTTC. The encoded protein is CASSHHPLEQFF.

The chain joins TRBV30 to TRBJ1-2, with unresolved D. The germline gives CDR1 GTSNPN, CDR2 SVGIG (reference sequence). CDR3 length: 13 amino acids. Trimming stripped 3 bases from V and 0 bases from J, with 8 bases between. The CDR3: CAWSPGANYGYTF. The CDR3 DNA sequence: TGTGCCTGGAGCCCCGGTGCTAACTATGGCTACACCTTC.

The chain carries TRBV27 and TRBJ1-6; D call uncertain. Deletions cut 5 bases from V and 2 bases from J, with 10 bases between. Germline V gene sequence: CDR1 MNHEY, CDR2 SMNVEV (reference sequence). This CDR3 spans 15 amino acids. In DNA form, the CDR3 reads TGTGCCAGCAGTACCTCCTTCCCCTATAATTCACCCCTCCACTTT. Translating it yields CASSTSFPYNSPLHF.

The rearrangement joins TRBV6-1 to TRBJ2-6, with D unresolved. V was pared by 4 bases and J by 0 bases, with 7 bases between. Germline CDR1 reads MNHNS; CDR2 reads SASEGT. The CDR3 sequence is 15 residues long. The CDR3 sequence: CASSGGSSGANVLTF. The CDR3 DNA sequence: TGTGCCAGCAGTGGGGGTTCCTCTGGGGCCAACGTCCTGACTTTC.

In nucleotides, the CDR3 is TGCAGCGCAATTTACCCGGGACAACATAACTATGGCTACACCTTC. This sequence encodes CSAIYPGQHNYGYTF. The rearrangement links TRBV29-1 to TRBJ1-2, with TRBD1 as a possible D gene (6 bases). The CDR3 extends over 15 amino acids. Germline lookup yields CDR1 SQVTM and CDR2 ANQGSEA. V was clipped by 7 bases and J by 1 base, with 19 bases between them. Supplemented by reference TRBV29-1 and TRBJ1-2, the full variable domain reads SAVISQKPSRDICQRGTSLTIQCQVDSQVTMMFWYRQQPGQSLTLIATANQGSEATYESGFVIDKFPISRPNLTFSTLTVSNMSPEDSSIYLCSAIYPGQHNYGYTFGSGTRLTVV.

The sample holds a few counts of this clone. This chain connects TRBV29-1 to TRBJ2-5; TRBD2 is a possible D gene (5 bases). V was cut by 4 bases and J by 3 bases, with 21 bases left in between. This CDR3 is built from 16 residues. The germline CDR1 and CDR2 sequences are SQVTM and ANQGSEA. The CDR3 is CSVVSGIERGEETQYF. CDR3 DNA: TGCAGCGTTGTCTCGGGGATCGAAAGAGGAGAAGAGACCCAGTACTTC.

There are a few counts of this clone. The chain combines TRBV29-1 with TRBJ2-1; tentatively, D is TRBD2 (6 bases). This CDR3 is built from 13 residues. Germline V CDR1 and CDR2: SQVTM, ANQGSEA. The V end was cut by 6 bases, the J end by 2 bases, with 11 bases between. The DNA for the CDR3 is TGCAGCGTCGTTCCGGGGGCCTACAATGAGCAGTTCTTC. As protein: CSVVPGAYNEQFF.

The rearrangement uses TRBV7-2 and TRBJ2-5, with 8 bases matching TRBD2. The CDR3 consists of 14 residues. Germline V lookup: CDR1 SGHTA, CDR2 FQGNSA. The ends lost 2 bases at V and 2 bases at J; junction bases unmatched: 1. The CDR3 protein is CASSLLAGQETQYF. CDR3 in DNA: TGTGCCAGCAGCTTATTAGCGGGACAAGAGACCCAGTACTTC.

The chain has TRBV13 and TRBJ2-7; 10 bases fit TRBD2. The CDR3 has 16 residues. Germline lookup yields CDR1 PRHDT and CDR2 FYEKMQ (reference sequence). The trim removed 5 bases at V and 2 bases at J, leaving 9 bases unmatched. The DNA for the CDR3 is TGTGCCAGCAGCGAGGGACTAGCGTCTTCCCCCTACGAGCAGTACTTC. It is translated as CASSEGLASSPYEQYF. The whole variable domain, filled in from reference TRBV13 and TRBJ2-7, reads AAGVIQSPRHLIKEKRETATLKCYPIPRHDTVYWYQQGPGQDPQFLISFYEKMQSDKGSIPDRFSAQQFSDYHSELNMSSLELGDSALYFCASSEGLASSPYEQYFGPGTRLTVT.